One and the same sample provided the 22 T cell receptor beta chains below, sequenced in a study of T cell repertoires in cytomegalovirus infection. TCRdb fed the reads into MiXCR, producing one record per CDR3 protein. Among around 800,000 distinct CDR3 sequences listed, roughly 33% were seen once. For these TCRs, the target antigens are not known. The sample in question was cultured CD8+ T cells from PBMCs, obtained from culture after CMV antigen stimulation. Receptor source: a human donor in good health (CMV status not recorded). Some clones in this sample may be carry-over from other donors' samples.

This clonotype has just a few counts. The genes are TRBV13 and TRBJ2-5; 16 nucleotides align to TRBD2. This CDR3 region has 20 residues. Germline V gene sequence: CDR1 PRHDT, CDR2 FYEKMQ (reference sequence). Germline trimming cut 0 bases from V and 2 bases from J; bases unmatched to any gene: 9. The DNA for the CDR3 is TGTGCCAGCAGCTTAGGCTCGGGACTAGCGGGGGGGCACCGGCAAGAGACCCAGTACTTC. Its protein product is CASSLGSGLAGGHRQETQYF.

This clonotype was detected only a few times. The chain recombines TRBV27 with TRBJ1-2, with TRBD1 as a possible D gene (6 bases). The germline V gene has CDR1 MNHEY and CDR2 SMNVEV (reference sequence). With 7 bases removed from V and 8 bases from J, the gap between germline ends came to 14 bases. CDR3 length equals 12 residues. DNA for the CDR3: TGTGCCAGCACCGCCCCGGGGGGCGGCTACACCTTC. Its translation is CASTAPGGGYTF.

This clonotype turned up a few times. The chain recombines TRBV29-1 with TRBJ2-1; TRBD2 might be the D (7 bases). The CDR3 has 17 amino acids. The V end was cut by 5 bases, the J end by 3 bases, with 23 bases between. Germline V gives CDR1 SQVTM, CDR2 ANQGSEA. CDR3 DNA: TGCAGCGTTATTCATTACAACCGGGGGGCATACTACAATGAGCAGTTCTTC. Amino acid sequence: CSVIHYNRGAYYNEQFF.

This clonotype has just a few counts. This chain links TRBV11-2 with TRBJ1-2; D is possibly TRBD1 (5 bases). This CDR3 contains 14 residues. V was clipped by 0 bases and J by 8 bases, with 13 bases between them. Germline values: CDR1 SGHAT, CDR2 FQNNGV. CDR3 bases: TGTGCCAGCAGCTTAGACGGGACCGCCGTAGGCTACACCTTC. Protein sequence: CASSLDGTAVGYTF.

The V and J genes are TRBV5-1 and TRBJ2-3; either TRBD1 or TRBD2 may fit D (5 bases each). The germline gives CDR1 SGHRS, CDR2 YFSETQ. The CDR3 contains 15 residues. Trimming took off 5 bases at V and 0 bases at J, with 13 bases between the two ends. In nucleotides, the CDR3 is TGCGCCAGCAGTTTCCGGGACGGTAGCACAGATACGCAGTATTTT. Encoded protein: CASSFRDGSTDTQYF.

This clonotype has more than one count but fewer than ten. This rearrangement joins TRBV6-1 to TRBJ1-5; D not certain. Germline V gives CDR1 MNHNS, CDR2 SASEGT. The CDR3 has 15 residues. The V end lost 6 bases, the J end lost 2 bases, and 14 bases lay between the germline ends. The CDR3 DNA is TGTGCCAGCAGCCTCGGGTTTGGGGGCAATCAGCCCCAGCATTTT. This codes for CASSLGFGGNQPQHF.

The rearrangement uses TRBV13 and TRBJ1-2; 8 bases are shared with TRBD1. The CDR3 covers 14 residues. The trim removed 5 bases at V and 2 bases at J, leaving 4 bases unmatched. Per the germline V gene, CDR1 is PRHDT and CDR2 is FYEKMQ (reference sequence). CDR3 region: CASSIWTGNYGYTF. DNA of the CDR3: TGTGCCAGCAGCATTTGGACAGGGAACTATGGCTACACCTTC.

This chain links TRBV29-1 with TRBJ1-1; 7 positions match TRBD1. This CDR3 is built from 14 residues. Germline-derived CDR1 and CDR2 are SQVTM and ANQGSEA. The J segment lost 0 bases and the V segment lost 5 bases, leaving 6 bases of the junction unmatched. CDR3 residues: CSVSPTGLNTEAFF. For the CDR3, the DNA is TGCAGCGTTTCTCCGACAGGGTTGAACACTGAAGCTTTCTTT. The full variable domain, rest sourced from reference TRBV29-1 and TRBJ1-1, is SAVISQKPSRDICQRGTSLTIQCQVDSQVTMMFWYRQQPGQSLTLIATANQGSEATYESGFVIDKFPISRPNLTFSTLTVSNMSPEDSSIYLCSVSPTGLNTEAFFGQGTRLTVV.

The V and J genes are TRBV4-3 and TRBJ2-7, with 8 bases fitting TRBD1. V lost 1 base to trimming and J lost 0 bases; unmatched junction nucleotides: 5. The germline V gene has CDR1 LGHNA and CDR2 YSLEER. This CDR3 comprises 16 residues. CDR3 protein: CASSQAGQDSSYEQYF. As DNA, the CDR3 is TGCGCCAGCAGCCAAGCGGGACAGGATAGCTCCTACGAGCAGTACTTC.

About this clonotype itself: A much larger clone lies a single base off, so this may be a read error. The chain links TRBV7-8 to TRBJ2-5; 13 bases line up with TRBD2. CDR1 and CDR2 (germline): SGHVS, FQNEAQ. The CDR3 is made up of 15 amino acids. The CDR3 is CTSSMGLAGQETQYF. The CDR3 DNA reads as TGTACCAGCAGCATGGGACTAGCGGGGCAAGAGACCCAGTACTTC.

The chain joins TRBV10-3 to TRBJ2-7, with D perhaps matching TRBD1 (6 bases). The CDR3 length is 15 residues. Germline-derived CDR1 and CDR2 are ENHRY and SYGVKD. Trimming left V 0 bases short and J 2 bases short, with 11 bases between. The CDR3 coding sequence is TGTGCCATCAGTGAGTCTTGGGGGCTCGCCTACGAGCAGTACTTC. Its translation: CAISESWGLAYEQYF.

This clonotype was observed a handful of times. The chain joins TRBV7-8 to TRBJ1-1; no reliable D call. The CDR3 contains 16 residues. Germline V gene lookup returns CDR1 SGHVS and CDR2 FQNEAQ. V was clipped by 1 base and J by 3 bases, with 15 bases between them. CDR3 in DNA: TGTGCCAGCAGCTTAGTTGTACGCGGTAGGGACACTGAAGCTTTCTTT. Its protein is CASSLVVRGRDTEAFF.

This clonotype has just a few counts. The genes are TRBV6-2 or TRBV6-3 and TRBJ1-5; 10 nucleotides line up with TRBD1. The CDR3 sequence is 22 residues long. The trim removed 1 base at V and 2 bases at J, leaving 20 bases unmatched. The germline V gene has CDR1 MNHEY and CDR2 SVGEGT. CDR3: CASSYWGSMTGGAKRGNQPQHF. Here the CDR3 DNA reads TGTGCCAGCAGTTACTGGGGATCCATGACAGGGGGCGCGAAAAGGGGCAATCAGCCCCAGCATTTT.

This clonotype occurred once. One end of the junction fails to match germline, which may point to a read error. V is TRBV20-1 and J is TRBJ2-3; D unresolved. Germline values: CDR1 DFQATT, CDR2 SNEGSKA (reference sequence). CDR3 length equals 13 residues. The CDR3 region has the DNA TGCAGTGCTGGAGATTGGAACACAGATACGCAGTATTTT. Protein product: CSAGDWNTDTQYF.

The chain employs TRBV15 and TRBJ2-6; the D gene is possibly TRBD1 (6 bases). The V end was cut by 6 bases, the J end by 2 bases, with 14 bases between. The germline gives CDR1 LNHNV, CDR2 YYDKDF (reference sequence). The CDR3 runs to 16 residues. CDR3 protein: CATRGADRAGANVLTF. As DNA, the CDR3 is TGTGCCACCAGGGGGGCGGATCGCGCTGGGGCCAACGTCCTGACTTTC.

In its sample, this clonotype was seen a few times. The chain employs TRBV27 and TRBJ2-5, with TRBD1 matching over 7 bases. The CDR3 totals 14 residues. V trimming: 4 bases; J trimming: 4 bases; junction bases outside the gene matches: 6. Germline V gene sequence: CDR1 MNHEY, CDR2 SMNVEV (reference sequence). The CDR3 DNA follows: TGTGCCAGCAGTTCACAGGGGAATGGAGAGACCCAGTACTTC. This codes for CASSSQGNGETQYF.

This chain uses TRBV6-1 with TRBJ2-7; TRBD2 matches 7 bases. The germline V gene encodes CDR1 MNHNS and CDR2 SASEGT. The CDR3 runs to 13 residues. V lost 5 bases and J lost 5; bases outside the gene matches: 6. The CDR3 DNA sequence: TGTGCCAGCAGTTGGCCGGGGGGAGACGAGCAGTACGTC. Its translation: CASSWPGGDEQYV.

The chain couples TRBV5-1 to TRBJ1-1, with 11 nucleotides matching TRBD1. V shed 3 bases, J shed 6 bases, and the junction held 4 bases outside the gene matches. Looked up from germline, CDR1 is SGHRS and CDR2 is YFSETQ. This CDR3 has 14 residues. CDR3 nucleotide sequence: TGCGCCAGCAGCTCGGGACAGGGGGGCCCTGAAGCTTTCTTT. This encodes CASSSGQGGPEAFF.

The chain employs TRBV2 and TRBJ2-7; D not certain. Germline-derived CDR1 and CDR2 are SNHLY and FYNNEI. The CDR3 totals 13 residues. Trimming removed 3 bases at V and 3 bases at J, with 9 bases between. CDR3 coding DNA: TGTGCCAGCAGTGATGTCGGAAACTACGAGCAGTACGTC. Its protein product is CASSDVGNYEQYV.

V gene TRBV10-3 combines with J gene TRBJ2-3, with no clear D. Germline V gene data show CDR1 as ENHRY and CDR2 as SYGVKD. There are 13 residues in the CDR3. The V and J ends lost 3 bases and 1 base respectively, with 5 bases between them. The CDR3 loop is CAISEPRTDTQYF. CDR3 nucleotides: TGTGCCATCAGTGAACCCCGCACAGATACGCAGTATTTT.

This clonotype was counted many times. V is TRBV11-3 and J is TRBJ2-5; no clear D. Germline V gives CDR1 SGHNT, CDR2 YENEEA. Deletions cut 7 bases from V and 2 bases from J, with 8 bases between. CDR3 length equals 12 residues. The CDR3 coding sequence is TGTGCCAGCATACTTGGACAAGAGACCCAGTACTTC. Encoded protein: CASILGQETQYF.

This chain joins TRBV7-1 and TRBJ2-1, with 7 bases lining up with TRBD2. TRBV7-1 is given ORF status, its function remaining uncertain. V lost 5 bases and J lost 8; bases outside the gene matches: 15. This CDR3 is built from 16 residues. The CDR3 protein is CASSPPFGGGRDEQFF. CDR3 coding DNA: TGTGCCAGCAGCCCCCCCTTCGGCGGGGGTAGGGATGAGCAGTTCTTC.